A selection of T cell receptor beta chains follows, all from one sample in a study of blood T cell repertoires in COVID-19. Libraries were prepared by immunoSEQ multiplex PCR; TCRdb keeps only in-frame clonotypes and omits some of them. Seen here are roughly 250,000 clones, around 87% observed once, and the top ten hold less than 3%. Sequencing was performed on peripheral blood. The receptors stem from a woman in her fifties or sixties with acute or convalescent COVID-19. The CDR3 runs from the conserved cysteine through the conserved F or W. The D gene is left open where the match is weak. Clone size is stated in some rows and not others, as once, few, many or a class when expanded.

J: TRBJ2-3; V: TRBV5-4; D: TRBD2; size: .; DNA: TGTGCCAGCAGCCTTAGCGGGAGGCCGACAGATACGCAGTATTTT; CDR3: CASSLSGRPTDTQYF
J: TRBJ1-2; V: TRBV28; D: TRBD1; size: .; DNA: TGTGCCAGCAGAACCTCCGGGACAGGCCTCTATGGCTACACCTTC; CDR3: CASRTSGTGLYGYTF
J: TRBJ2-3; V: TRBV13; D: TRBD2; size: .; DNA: TGTGCCAGCAGCCCGATCGGACTAGCGGGAGGGAGCACAGATACGCAGTATTTT; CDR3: CASSPIGLAGGSTDTQYF
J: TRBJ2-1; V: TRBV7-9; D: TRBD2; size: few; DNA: TGTGCCAGCAGCTCCTCCCCCCTTTTAGCGGGAGGGCCTTATGAGCAGTTCTTC; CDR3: CASSSSPLLAGGPYEQFF
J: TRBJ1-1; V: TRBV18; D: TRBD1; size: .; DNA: TGTGCCAGCTCAGACGGACAGGCGCCCACTGAAGCTTTCTTT; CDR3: CASSDGQAPTEAFF
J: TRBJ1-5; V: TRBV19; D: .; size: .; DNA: TGTGCCAGTAGTACGTCGGGGCCCCAGCATTTT; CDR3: CASSTSGPQHF
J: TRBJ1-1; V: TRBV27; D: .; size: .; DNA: TGTGCCAGCAGTTTACGGGGGGTGGGCACTGAAGCTTTCTTT; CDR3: CASSLRGVGTEAFF
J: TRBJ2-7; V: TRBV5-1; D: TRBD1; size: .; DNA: TGCGCCAGCACCGGGGACAGGGTCGAGCAGTACTTC; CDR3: CASTGDRVEQYF
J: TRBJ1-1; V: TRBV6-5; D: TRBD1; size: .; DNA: TGTGCCAGCGATATGGACAGGGGAATAAAAGCTTTCTTT; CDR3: CASDMDRGIKAFF
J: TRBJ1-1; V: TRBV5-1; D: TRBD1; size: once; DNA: TGCGCCAGCAGCTTGGGGACAGGAACCAAGGGAGCTTTCTTT; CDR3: CASSLGTGTKGAFF
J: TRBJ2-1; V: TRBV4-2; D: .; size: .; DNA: TGTGCCAGCAGCCAAGAACTTCTCTCCTACAATGAGCAGTTCTTC; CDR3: CASSQELLSYNEQFF
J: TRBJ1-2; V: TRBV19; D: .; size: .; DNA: TGTGCCAGTAGTATACCCGGACTCTATGGCTACACCTTC; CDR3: CASSIPGLYGYTF
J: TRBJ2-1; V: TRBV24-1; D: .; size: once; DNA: TGTGCCACCAGTGAGCCCAGCGCGAGGCAGGGGATCAATGAGCAGTTCTTC; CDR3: CATSEPSARQGINEQFF
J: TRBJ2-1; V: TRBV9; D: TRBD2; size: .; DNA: TGTGCCAGCAGCGTAGAGGGTAGCGGGAGTAATGAGCAGTTCTTC; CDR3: CASSVEGSGSNEQFF
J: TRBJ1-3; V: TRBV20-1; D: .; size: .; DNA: TGCAGTGCTAGTTCCTCGTTATCCGGAAACACCATATATTTT; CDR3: CSASSSLSGNTIYF
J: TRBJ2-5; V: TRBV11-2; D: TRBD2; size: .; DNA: TGTGCCAGCATGGGACTAGCGGGAGTATTAGGAGAGACCCAGTACTTC; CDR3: CASMGLAGVLGETQYF
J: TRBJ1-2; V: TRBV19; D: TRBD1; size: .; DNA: TGTGCCAGTGGCGACCGGGACAGGGCGTATGGCTACACCTTC; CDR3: CASGDRDRAYGYTF
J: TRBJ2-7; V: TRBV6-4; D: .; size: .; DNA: TGTGCCAGCAGTGACTCGAGTCCGCGGGACAGCACCTACGAGCAGTACTTC; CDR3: CASSDSSPRDSTYEQYF
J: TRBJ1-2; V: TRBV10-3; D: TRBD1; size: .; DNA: TGTGCCATCAGTGAGCCACAGGGGCAGGACGGCTACACCTTC; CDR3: CAISEPQGQDGYTF
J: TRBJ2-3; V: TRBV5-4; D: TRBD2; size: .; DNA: TGTGCCAGCAGCTTGGGGGCGGGAGGCGCAGATACGCAGTATTTT; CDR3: CASSLGAGGADTQYF
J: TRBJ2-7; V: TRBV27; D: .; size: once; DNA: TGTGCCAGCAGTTTAATACAGGGAGCCTACGAGCAGTACTTC; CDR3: CASSLIQGAYEQYF
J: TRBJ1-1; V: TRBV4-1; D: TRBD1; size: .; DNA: TGCGCCAGCAGCCAAACCAGGGGGCGGACTGAAGCTTTCTTT; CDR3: CASSQTRGRTEAFF
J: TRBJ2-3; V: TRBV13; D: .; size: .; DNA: TGTGCCAGCAGCGTCCTACGCACAGATACGCAGTATTTT; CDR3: CASSVLRTDTQYF
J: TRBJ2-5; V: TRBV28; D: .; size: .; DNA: TGTGCCAGCAGATTCACCCCCGGTGACCCAGGGCTTCAGACCCAGTACTTC; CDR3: CASRFTPGDPGLQTQYF
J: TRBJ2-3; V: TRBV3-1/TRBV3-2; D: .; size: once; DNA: TGTGCCAGCCTTGAGGGCGGCACAGATACGCAGTATTTT; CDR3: CASLEGGTDTQYF
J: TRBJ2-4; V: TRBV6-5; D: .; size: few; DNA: TGTGCCAGCAGTTACGGTACAGGGCTAAAAAACATTCAGTACTTC; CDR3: CASSYGTGLKNIQYF
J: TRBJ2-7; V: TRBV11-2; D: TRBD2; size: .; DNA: TGTGCCAGCAGCTTAGATCGTGGACTAGCGGCTACCTCCTTCTTCTACGAGCAGTACTTC; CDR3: CASSLDRGLAATSFFYEQYF
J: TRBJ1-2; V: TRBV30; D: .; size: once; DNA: TGTGCCTGGGGAAGCGGTGGCTACACCTTC; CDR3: CAWGSGGYTF
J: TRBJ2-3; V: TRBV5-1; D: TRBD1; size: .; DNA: TGCGCCAGCAGCCCCAGACAGGGGGCCACAGATACGCAGTATTTT; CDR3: CASSPRQGATDTQYF
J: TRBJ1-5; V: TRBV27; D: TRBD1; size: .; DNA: TGTGCCAGCAGTCAACAGGGGAATCAGCCCCAGCATTTT; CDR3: CASSQQGNQPQHF
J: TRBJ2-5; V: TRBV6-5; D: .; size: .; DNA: TGTGCCAGCAGCACTTCGGGGACCCAGTACTTC; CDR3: CASSTSGTQYF
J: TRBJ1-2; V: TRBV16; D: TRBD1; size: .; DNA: TGTGCCAGCAGCCAACGGACAGGGATATATAACTATGGCTACACCTTC; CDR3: CASSQRTGIYNYGYTF
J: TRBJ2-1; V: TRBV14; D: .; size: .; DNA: TGTGCCAGCAGCCAGTCGCGGTACAATGAGCAGTTCTTC; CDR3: CASSQSRYNEQFF
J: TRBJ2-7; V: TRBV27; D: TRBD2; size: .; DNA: TGTGCCAGCAGTCTTAGCGGGATAGGCCGGGAGCAGTACTTC; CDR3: CASSLSGIGREQYF
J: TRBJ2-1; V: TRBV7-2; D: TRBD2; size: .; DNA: TGTGCCAGCAGCGTATCTAGCGGGAGTTACAATGAGCAGTTCTTC; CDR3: CASSVSSGSYNEQFF
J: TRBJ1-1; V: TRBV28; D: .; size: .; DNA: TGTGCCAGCAGTTTATTTGGCGGCACTGAAGCTTTCTTT; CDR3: CASSLFGGTEAFF